This TCR beta chain was captured by sequencing in a study of blood T cell repertoires in COVID-19. Enrolment of Seattle patients took place during active infection, and they were followed longitudinally. Trimming took 0 bases from V and 5 from J, leaving 14 bases between them. The CDR3 covers 15 residues. Germline V CDR1 and CDR2: WNHNN, SYGVQD (reference sequence). In the authors' workflow: Amplification of reference gene primers was used by the study to estimate nucleated cell counts. Sequencing used immunoSEQ multiplex PCR; TCRdb keeps in-frame clones, though not all of them. D and trimming come from the DNA, and the V and J calls and clone size come from that table. The sample holds 60,000 to 70,000 clones; around 85% are singletons and the top ten take approximately 17%.

The chain has TRBV10-1 and TRBJ2-7, with D perhaps matching TRBD2 (6 bases). The sequenced sample was peripheral blood. The TCR comes from a man aged 35 to 55 with COVID-19, enrolled during active disease. The CDR3, as DNA: TGCGCCAGCAGTGAGTCCGGCGGGAAGGAGAACGAGCAGTACTTC. It specifies CASSESGGKENEQYF.